This T cell receptor beta chain was sequenced for a study of blood T cells in healthy people across ages. Study summary: Per every two T cells, about one barcoded beta molecule was captured by template switching.

Every donor contributed roughly 11 milliliters of peripheral blood by blood draw. Whenever a sample was processed, at least 6 million PBMCs were isolated. Each sample provided at least 6 micrograms of extracted total RNA. The second PCR ran about 7 to 12 cycles with a sample-barcoded 5' primer and J-beta primers. TCRdb reprocessed the 5' RACE reads with MiXCR, giving one entry per CDR3 protein. The data contain 800,000 to 900,000 distinct CDR3 sequences, about 62% of them singletons. In this sample, this clonotype turned up a few times. Germline values: CDR1 SGDLS, CDR2 YYNGEE. The ends were cut back, 4 bases at V and 7 bases at J, with 15 bases in the middle. This CDR3 region has 14 residues.

The receptor's source is a man aged 25 to 40 in good health. Sequencing was performed on blood. V is TRBV9 and J is TRBJ2-1, with D perhaps TRBD1 or TRBD2 (5 bases each). The CDR3 nucleotides read TGTGCCAGCAGCCTCCGGGACCGCTATAATGAGCAGTTCTTC. This gives the protein CASSLRDRYNEQFF. The full variable domain, its missing parts supplied by reference TRBV9 and TRBJ2-1, is DSGVTQTPKHLITATGQRVTLRCSPRSGDLSVYWYQQSLDQGLQFLIQYYNGEERAKGNILERFSAQQFPDLHSELNLSSLELGDSALYFCASSLRDRYNEQFFGPGTRLTVL.